These 17 T cell receptor beta chains share one sample of origin, sequenced in a study of technical replicates of blood from a handful of donors. Some clones are missing from TCRdb's copy, which holds only in-frame ones; the method was immunoSEQ multiplex PCR. The table records 95,000 to 100,000 clones, 90% to 97% of them present only once. The source material was T cells isolated from PBMCs. The receptors stem from a human donor in good health.

This clone occurred once. Written as DNA, the CDR3 is TGCGCCAGCAGCTTGGCAGGGTTCAGTGGCGGTAATGAAAAACTGTTTTTT. This sequence encodes CASSLAGFSGGNEKLFF. The rearrangement joins TRBV5-1 to TRBJ1-4; D might be TRBD1 (5 bases). Trimming left V 0 bases short and J 4 bases short, with 16 bases between. This CDR3 has 17 residues. Per germline, CDR1 SGHRS and CDR2 YFSETQ.

This clone was observed a few times. The chain couples TRBV29-1 to TRBJ1-2, with D possibly matching TRBD1 (6 bases). The ends were cut back, 5 bases at V and 4 bases at J, with 17 bases in the middle. Per germline, CDR1 SQVTM and CDR2 ANQGSEA. The CDR3 sequence is 14 residues long. CDR3 sequence (DNA): TGCAGCGTTCCGCCGGGACACGGAATCTATGGCTACACCTTC. Translation: CSVPPGHGIYGYTF.

CDR3 region: CASSENYLGIYNEQFF. The CDR3 DNA reads TGTGCCAGCAGTGAAAACTACCTCGGGATTTACAATGAGCAGTTCTTC. The chain combines TRBV6-1 with TRBJ2-1; tentatively, D is TRBD2 (5 bases). The germline gives CDR1 MNHNS, CDR2 SASEGT. V was shortened by 2 bases and J by 4 bases, with 15 bases between the two germline ends. The CDR3 is made up of 16 amino acids.

This sequence joins TRBV4-1 and TRBJ1-4; 8 positions match TRBD1. This CDR3 contains 14 residues. Germline assignment: CDR1 MGHRA and CDR2 YSYEKL. The J segment lost 6 bases and the V segment lost 1 base, leaving 1 base of the junction unmatched. The CDR3: CASSQGTGYEKLFF. The CDR3 nucleotides read TGCGCCAGCAGCCAAGGGACAGGGTATGAAAAACTGTTTTTT.

This clone was detected only a few times. This chain links TRBV27 with TRBJ1-1; possible D gene TRBD1, 5 bases. Germline V gives CDR1 MNHEY, CDR2 SMNVEV (reference sequence). The V and J ends lost 6 bases and 4 bases respectively, with 15 bases between them. The CDR3 has 14 amino acids. The CDR3 is CASSPVWRGTEAFF. As DNA, the CDR3 is TGTGCCAGCAGCCCCGTTTGGAGGGGCACTGAAGCTTTCTTT.

V gene TRBV2 combines with J gene TRBJ1-4; D is ambiguous. The V and J ends lost 7 bases and 5 bases respectively, with 11 bases between them. This CDR3 has 13 residues. Germline loops: CDR1 SNHLY, CDR2 FYNNEI. CDR3 loop: CASIFRGNEKLFF. Written as DNA, the CDR3 is TGTGCCAGCATCTTCAGAGGAAATGAAAAACTGTTTTTT.

V gene TRBV19 combines with J gene TRBJ2-7; possible D gene TRBD1, 5 bases. The CDR3 is 13 amino acids. Trimming took 3 bases from V and 4 from J, leaving 10 bases between them. Germline CDR1 reads LNHDA; CDR2 reads SQIVND (reference sequence). DNA of the CDR3: TGTGCCAGTAGTATGGGGCTAGATTACGAGCAGTACTTC. Its translation is CASSMGLDYEQYF.

This chain joins TRBV4-1 and TRBJ2-2, with 10 bases identical to TRBD2. Looked up from germline, CDR1 is MGHRA and CDR2 is YSYEKL. V shed 4 bases and J 2 bases; nucleotides not matched to a gene: 4. The CDR3 is 16 amino acids. In nucleotides, the CDR3 is TGCGCCAGCAGCCGTGGACTAGCGGTTAACACCGGGGAGCTGTTTTTT. It yields the protein CASSRGLAVNTGELFF.

V and J are TRBV23-1 and TRBJ1-2; D is uncertain. TRBV23-1 is an ORF, with its function uncertain. The CDR3 is 16 amino acids. V was cut by 6 bases and J by 4 bases, with 21 bases left in between. CDR3 region: CASSRPLAGDAYGYTF. DNA of the CDR3: TGCGCCAGCAGCCGCCCCCTCGCGGGTGATGCCTATGGCTACACCTTC.

CDR3 coding DNA: TGCGCCAGCAGCTTGCGGGGGGGCAGCTCCTATAATTCACCCCTCCACTTT. Protein: CASSLRGGSSYNSPLHF. J is TRBJ1-6 and V is TRBV5-1, with D perhaps TRBD1 (6 bases). Germline CDR1 is SGHRS and CDR2 is YFSETQ. The CDR3 has 17 residues. V was clipped by 1 base and J by 0 bases, with 11 bases between them.

The V call is TRBV5-4, the J call TRBJ1-2; 8 bases are shared with TRBD1. Germline CDR1 is SGHNT and CDR2 is YYREEE (reference sequence). V gave up 3 bases and J gave up 8 bases; unmatched junction bases: 6. This CDR3 has 13 residues. CDR3 in DNA: TGTGCCAGCAGCTGGATGGACAGGGAAGGCTACACCTTC. Its translation is CASSWMDREGYTF.

This sequence joins TRBV5-1 and TRBJ2-3, with TRBD1 matching 8 bases. The CDR3 totals 16 residues. Per germline, CDR1 SGHRS and CDR2 YFSETQ. V was clipped by 4 bases and J by 6 bases; unmatched bases: 13. The DNA of the CDR3 is TGCGCCAGCAGCCTTCCCGGGACAGGCTATATTGATACGCAGTATTTT. Protein product: CASSLPGTGYIDTQYF. Looking up the rest from reference TRBV5-1 and TRBJ2-3 gives the full variable domain: KAGVTQTPRYLIKTRGQQVTLSCSPISGHRSVSWYQQTPGQGLQFLFEYFSETQRNKGNFPGRFSGRQFSNSRSEMNVSTLELGDSALYLCASSLPGTGYIDTQYFGPGTRLTVL.

V is TRBV9 and J is TRBJ2-5, with D tentatively TRBD1 (6 bases). The CDR3 is 14 amino acids. V was trimmed by 4 bases and J by 5 bases, leaving 15 bases between them. CDR1 is SGDLS and CDR2 is YYNGEE in the germline V gene. The CDR3, as DNA: TGTGCCAGCAGCCAAACAGGGTTTCAGGAGACCCAGTACTTC. This codes for CASSQTGFQETQYF.

This chain joins TRBV9 and TRBJ2-1; 12 bases fit TRBD2. J lost 4 bases, V lost 4 bases, and 12 bases had no gene match. CDR3 length: 18 amino acids. Germline V gene lookup returns CDR1 SGDLS and CDR2 YYNGEE. The CDR3 DNA follows: TGTGCCAGCAGCTCCCGACTAGCGGGAGTTGATGGGTACAATGAGCAGTTCTTC. Protein product: CASSSRLAGVDGYNEQFF.

The V call is TRBV5-1, the J call TRBJ1-2; D call uncertain. The CDR3 sequence is 12 residues long. Germline CDR1 SGHRS, CDR2 YFSETQ. V lost 1 base and J lost 5, with 6 bases in between. The CDR3 DNA follows: TGCGCCAGCAGCTTGAACGGTTATGGCTACACCTTC. Amino acid sequence: CASSLNGYGYTF.

The rearrangement joins TRBV19 to TRBJ2-3, with TRBD2 matching over 13 bases. CDR3 length: 18 amino acids. After removal of 7 bases from V and 2 bases from J, the junction contained 12 bases not matched to a gene. From germline, CDR1 is LNHDA and CDR2 SQIVND (reference sequence). CDR3 DNA sequence: TGTGCCAGTAAAGACACGGGACTAGCGGGGTCCTTCACAGATACGCAGTATTTT. It yields the protein CASKDTGLAGSFTDTQYF.

The CDR3 loop is CASTPSRGAAYEQYF. In DNA, the CDR3 is TGTGCCAGCACTCCTTCCAGGGGGGCCGCCTACGAGCAGTACTTC. The chain is built from TRBV28 and TRBJ2-7; D is possibly TRBD1 (7 bases). V was clipped by 7 bases and J by 2 bases, with 18 bases between them. This CDR3 comprises 15 residues. Germline-derived CDR1 and CDR2 are MDHEN and SYDVKM.